A few counts support the clone carrying this T cell receptor (beta chain). Its antigen is still unknown. Study processing details: Filtering was not the same, since immunoSEQ gave junction-only sequences without quality scores. Clones were read by immunoSEQ multiplex PCR, and TCRdb kept only the in-frame ones, dropping some. V, J and clone size were drawn from that table, and D and trimming were deduced from the DNA. Of fewer than 1 million clones in the sample, roughly 96% were seen once. The source of the sample is a study of shared clonotypes between healthy human individuals. Study details: The donor pool was made up of two women and three men aged 18 to 49.

Trimming at V came to 5 bases and at J to 2 bases, leaving 5 bases not matched to a gene. CDR1 and CDR2 from the germline V gene are SGHVS and FNYEAQ. There are 14 residues in the CDR3. Study-level results: Read depth was anticipated to influence clonotype sharing among donors.

CD8 cells regarded as naive lacked CD45RO, were positively chosen for CCR7, and omitted terminally differentiated effector memory CD45RA+ cells. Every one of the donors was a Caucasian adult that lived in Nashville, Tennessee. This clonotype originated in a man aged 25 to 40 in good health. Sequencing was done on a sample of naive CD8+ T cells sorted from blood. The chain recombines TRBV7-6 with TRBJ2-5; 7 bases align to TRBD1. In nucleotides, the CDR3 is TGTGCCAGCAGCCCAAGGACAGGACAAGAGACCCAGTACTTC. This translates into CASSPRTGQETQYF.